Described below is a single T cell receptor beta chain sequence and its context. This sample is drawn from a study of glioma-infiltrating T cells after dendritic cell vaccination. For the study at large: Autologous tumor lysate-pulsed dendritic cell vaccination was given between the early 2000s and the early 2010s. The vaccine used monocyte-derived dendritic cells pulsed overnight with autologous tumor lysate.

The time point was: after dendritic cell vaccination, including at tumor progression/relapse. Isocitrate dehydrogenase mutation was absent in all glioblastoma patients. V trimming: 5 bases; J trimming: 1 base; junction bases outside the gene matches: 2. This CDR3 has 13 residues. Germline lookup yields CDR1 SGHRS and CDR2 YFSETQ. The primer mix had 60 V beta and 13 J beta primers. Here immunoSEQ multiplex PCR was the method, and the copy in TCRdb shows in-frame clones only, minus some. The sample holds about 87,000 clones; around 83% are singletons and the top ten take around 7%. The clonotype was recovered from a human donor with glioblastoma. This sample comprised blood, obtained after dendritic cell vaccination. The V gene is TRBV5-1, the J gene TRBJ1-2; 7 bases line up with TRBD1. The CDR3 DNA reads as TGCGCCAGCAGGGGGACAGTTAACTATGGCTACACCTTC. It encodes CASRGTVNYGYTF.